This T cell receptor (beta chain) stems from a study of blood T cell repertoires in COVID-19. Germline V gene lookup returns CDR1 SEHNR and CDR2 FQNEAQ (reference sequence). CDR3 length equals 16 residues. V gave up 5 bases and J gave up 0 bases, with 14 bases separating them. The data were produced by immunoSEQ multiplex PCR, yet TCRdb's version contains in-frame clones alone and is incomplete. The sample lists 120,000 or so clones, 55% to 70% seen once, with 2% to 2.5% in the top ten. This chain uses TRBV7-9 with TRBJ2-4; the D is unclear. The source material was peripheral blood. The TCR comes from a woman in her seventies with acute or convalescent COVID-19. CDR3: CASSSTVHGAKNIQYF. The CDR3 DNA follows: TGTGCCAGCAGCAGTACTGTCCACGGAGCCAAAAACATTCAGTACTTC.